Sequencing of this T cell receptor (beta chain) was carried out in a study of cytotoxic CD8 clonotypes in ibrutinib-treated CLL. Study-wide context: Partial responses totalled approximately 24 and complete responses 2; after median 68 months, about 14 remained remitted and roughly twelve progressed. Study results and caveats: Exceeding age-matched healthy donors, baseline clonality also tracked the counts of circulating CD8+ T cells.

Regarding this clone: Its antigen is unknown.

This table comes from immunoSEQ multiplex PCR, and its TCRdb copy is limited to in-frame clones, with some not included. The data contain about 40,000 clones, approximately 67% of them singletons. This TCR was sampled from a human donor with chronic lymphocytic leukemia. The sequencing used PBMCs, collected at disease progression, from a patient treated with ibrutinib.

The CDR3 DNA follows: TGTGCCAGCAGCTTAACAGGGGCCTCAGTGGCAACTAATGAAAAACTGTTTTTT. Amino acids: CASSLTGASVATNEKLFF. The rearrangement links TRBV7-9 to TRBJ1-4; 7 bases are a match to TRBD1. The CDR3 has 18 amino acids. Germline V lookup: CDR1 SEHNR, CDR2 FQNEAQ (reference sequence). V dropped 2 bases and J dropped 0; count of bases not matched to a gene: 9.